A selection of T cell receptor beta chains follows, all from one sample in a study of response to subunit inactivated influenza vaccine. TCRdb recomputed calls from the RT-PCR reads with MiXCR, one row per CDR3 protein. The profile covers 550,000 to 800,000 distinct CDR3 sequences, with about 14% appearing a single time and roughly 6.4% taken by the ten largest. Here the sequenced sample was PBMCs from blood, taken 14 to 15 days before vaccination. The origin of the receptors is a middle-aged man who received an inactivated influenza vaccine. Both conserved end residues are part of each CDR3.

v_gene: TRBV11-1; len: 18; j_gene: TRBJ2-3; CDR3aa: CASSRDSPSKMGTDTQYF
v_gene: TRBV12-3/TRBV12-4; len: 14; j_gene: TRBJ2-4; CDR3aa: CASSPPHVGVIQYF
v_gene: TRBV29-1; len: 13; j_gene: TRBJ1-1; CDR3aa: CSVEKQGGTEAFF
v_gene: TRBV6-5; len: 16; j_gene: TRBJ2-3; CDR3aa: CASSYSSWGRADTQYF
v_gene: TRBV4-2; len: 14; j_gene: TRBJ2-7; CDR3aa: CASSQDLAAYEQYF
v_gene: TRBV29-1; len: 14; j_gene: TRBJ2-7; CDR3aa: CSVEDRAGNYEQYF
v_gene: TRBV6-1; len: 15; j_gene: TRBJ1-2; CDR3aa: CASSERGLPPGGYTF
v_gene: TRBV20-1; len: 13; j_gene: TRBJ2-3; CDR3aa: CSARDNPTDTQYF
v_gene: TRBV9; len: 15; j_gene: TRBJ2-3; CDR3aa: CASSVAPRNTDTQYF
v_gene: TRBV11-2; len: 16; j_gene: TRBJ2-3; CDR3aa: CASSSSPGLAIDTQYF
v_gene: TRBV9; len: 15; j_gene: TRBJ1-2; CDR3aa: CASSSRAGAGDGYTF
v_gene: TRBV12-3/TRBV12-4; len: 14; j_gene: TRBJ1-1; CDR3aa: CASSPTGVNTEAFF
v_gene: TRBV30; len: 13; j_gene: TRBJ1-1; CDR3aa: CAWRGSGNTEAFF
v_gene: TRBV7-8; len: 18; j_gene: TRBJ1-6; CDR3aa: CASSLISHLSSYNSPLHF
v_gene: TRBV4-2; len: 16; j_gene: TRBJ2-7; CDR3aa: CASSQVISGGPYEQYF
v_gene: TRBV28; len: 13; j_gene: TRBJ2-1; CDR3aa: CASSFAENNEQFF